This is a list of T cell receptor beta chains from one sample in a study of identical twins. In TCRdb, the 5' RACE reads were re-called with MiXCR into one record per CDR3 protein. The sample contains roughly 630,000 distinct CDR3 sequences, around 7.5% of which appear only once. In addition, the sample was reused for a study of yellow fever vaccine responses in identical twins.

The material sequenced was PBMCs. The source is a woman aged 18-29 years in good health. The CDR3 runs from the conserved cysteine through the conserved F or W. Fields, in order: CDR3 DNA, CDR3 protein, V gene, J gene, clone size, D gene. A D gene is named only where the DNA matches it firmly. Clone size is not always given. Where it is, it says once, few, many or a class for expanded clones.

CDR3 DNA: TGTGCCAGCAGCTTGATGACACAGGGGGAGACCCAGTACTTC
CDR3 protein: CASSLMTQGETQYF
V gene: TRBV7-9
J gene: TRBJ2-5
clone size: few
D gene: TRBD1

CDR3 DNA: TGTGCCAGCAGCTTAGTGTCCGGGGTAGCCTACAATGAGCAGTTCTTC
CDR3 protein: CASSLVSGVAYNEQFF
V gene: TRBV7-9
J gene: TRBJ2-1
clone size: many
D gene: .

CDR3 DNA: TGTGCCAGCAGCGTAGCCCCCGGGTGGGAGACCCAGTACTTC
CDR3 protein: CASSVAPGWETQYF
V gene: TRBV9
J gene: TRBJ2-5
clone size: many
D gene: .

CDR3 DNA: TGCGCCAGCAGCCAAGTTTTGGGTCAGTATTATAATTCACCCCTCCACTTT
CDR3 protein: CASSQVLGQYYNSPLHF
V gene: TRBV4-1
J gene: TRBJ1-6
clone size: many
D gene: .

CDR3 DNA: TGTGCCAGCATGGGGAGTTTCCAAGCTAACTATGGCTACACCTTC
CDR3 protein: CASMGSFQANYGYTF
V gene: TRBV2
J gene: TRBJ1-2
clone size: many
D gene: .

CDR3 DNA: TGTGCCAGCAGCAGAGGCTCAGGGGCTGACGGCTATGGCTACACCTTC
CDR3 protein: CASSRGSGADGYGYTF
V gene: TRBV5-4
J gene: TRBJ1-2
clone size: .
D gene: .

CDR3 DNA: TGTGCCATCTCAACCGAGGGATGGACAGATACGCAGTATTTT
CDR3 protein: CAISTEGWTDTQYF
V gene: TRBV10-3
J gene: TRBJ2-3
clone size: few
D gene: .

CDR3 DNA: TGTGCCAGCAGCTTAGTGCCCCTGACTAGCGGGCAACTATACAATGAGCAGTTCTTC
CDR3 protein: CASSLVPLTSGQLYNEQFF
V gene: TRBV7-2
J gene: TRBJ2-1
clone size: many
D gene: TRBD2

CDR3 DNA: TGCGCCAGCAGCTTGGGGGGCGTTGGCGGATCATTTAGTAATGAGCAGTTCTTC
CDR3 protein: CASSLGGVGGSFSNEQFF
V gene: TRBV5-1
J gene: TRBJ2-1
clone size: many
D gene: .

CDR3 DNA: TGTGCCAGCAGGCCCCCAGGGCAAGAGACCCAGTACTTC
CDR3 protein: CASRPPGQETQYF
V gene: TRBV6-1
J gene: TRBJ2-5
clone size: many
D gene: .

CDR3 DNA: TGTGCCAGCTGTTTAGGCGGGAGACTACCTAAGAACACCGGGGAGCTGTTTTTT
CDR3 protein: CASCLGGRLPKNTGELFF
V gene: TRBV12-3/TRBV12-4
J gene: TRBJ2-2
clone size: few
D gene: TRBD2

CDR3 DNA: TGCGCCAGCAGCCAAGGGTTGGGTCTGGATAGCGGAATCTACGAGCAGTACTTC
CDR3 protein: CASSQGLGLDSGIYEQYF
V gene: TRBV4-1
J gene: TRBJ2-7
clone size: many
D gene: .

CDR3 DNA: TGTGCCAGTAGGAAGGGACTAGAGAATTACAATGAGCAGTTCTTC
CDR3 protein: CASRKGLENYNEQFF
V gene: TRBV19
J gene: TRBJ2-1
clone size: .
D gene: TRBD2

CDR3 DNA: TGTGCCAGCAGTTCTGGACTAGCGGGAGATGACGAGCAGTACTTC
CDR3 protein: CASSSGLAGDDEQYF
V gene: TRBV7-8
J gene: TRBJ2-7
clone size: many
D gene: TRBD2

CDR3 DNA: TGTGCCATCAGTGAGCAGGGGGCGAGCTATGGCTACACCTTC
CDR3 protein: CAISEQGASYGYTF
V gene: TRBV10-3
J gene: TRBJ1-2
clone size: few
D gene: TRBD1

CDR3 DNA: TGCAGCGTTGAGGGGGCGGGGGCCATATACTACAATGAGCAGTTCTTC
CDR3 protein: CSVEGAGAIYYNEQFF
V gene: TRBV29-1
J gene: TRBJ2-1
clone size: few
D gene: .

CDR3 DNA: TGTGCCAGCAGTCCCAGGGCTAGCGGGAGAGGGACAGATACGCAGTATTTT
CDR3 protein: CASSPRASGRGTDTQYF
V gene: TRBV28
J gene: TRBJ2-3
clone size: .
D gene: TRBD2

CDR3 DNA: TGCGCCAGCAGCGCCTGGACAGGGGGCTTGAGCTCTGGAAACACCATATATTTT
CDR3 protein: CASSAWTGGLSSGNTIYF
V gene: TRBV5-1
J gene: TRBJ1-3
clone size: many
D gene: TRBD1

CDR3 DNA: TGCAGCGTTGAAGAACCGCCCCCCTGGAAAGATACGCAGTATTTT
CDR3 protein: CSVEEPPPWKDTQYF
V gene: TRBV29-1
J gene: TRBJ2-3
clone size: .
D gene: .

CDR3 DNA: TGCGCCAGCAGCTTGAATCTGGCGGGGAGCACAGATACGCAGTATTTT
CDR3 protein: CASSLNLAGSTDTQYF
V gene: TRBV5-1
J gene: TRBJ2-3
clone size: few
D gene: .

CDR3 DNA: TGTGCCAGCAGTCTTGGGGACCGCATCGCTGGCTATGGCTACACCTTC
CDR3 protein: CASSLGDRIAGYGYTF
V gene: TRBV12-3/TRBV12-4
J gene: TRBJ1-2
clone size: many
D gene: .

CDR3 DNA: TGTGCCAGCAGCTTACTACAGGTCATGAACACTGAAGCTTTCTTT
CDR3 protein: CASSLLQVMNTEAFF
V gene: TRBV7-9
J gene: TRBJ1-1
clone size: many
D gene: .

CDR3 DNA: TGTGCCACCAGTGACCCTACTAGCGGGAGGGCCGGCTCCTACAATGAGCAGTTCTTC
CDR3 protein: CATSDPTSGRAGSYNEQFF
V gene: TRBV24-1
J gene: TRBJ2-1
clone size: .
D gene: TRBD2

CDR3 DNA: TGTGCCAGCAGCGTCGAGAAGGGGAGGACTGAAGCTTTCTTT
CDR3 protein: CASSVEKGRTEAFF
V gene: TRBV2
J gene: TRBJ1-1
clone size: few
D gene: .

CDR3 DNA: TGTGCCAGCACCCCACAGGGGTTGAAAACCGGGGAGCTGTTTTTT
CDR3 protein: CASTPQGLKTGELFF
V gene: TRBV2
J gene: TRBJ2-2
clone size: few
D gene: TRBD1

CDR3 DNA: TGTGCCAGCAGTTGGGATGGGCCCTACAATGAGCAGTTCTTC
CDR3 protein: CASSWDGPYNEQFF
V gene: TRBV12-3/TRBV12-4
J gene: TRBJ2-1
clone size: many
D gene: .

CDR3 DNA: TGTGCCAGCAGTTACAGGGGGGCGTTTTATGGCTACACCTTC
CDR3 protein: CASSYRGAFYGYTF
V gene: TRBV6-5
J gene: TRBJ1-2
clone size: many
D gene: .

CDR3 DNA: TGCGCCAGCAGCTTGAACCGCGGAGGTACCACTGAAGCTTTCTTT
CDR3 protein: CASSLNRGGTTEAFF
V gene: TRBV5-1
J gene: TRBJ1-1
clone size: few
D gene: .

CDR3 DNA: TGTGCCTGCAACACCAGACCCGGAACAGATACGCAGTATTTT
CDR3 protein: CACNTRPGTDTQYF
V gene: TRBV13
J gene: TRBJ2-3
clone size: .
D gene: .

CDR3 DNA: TGTGCCAGCAGCTTGGTGGACAGGGGGAACACAGATACGCAGTATTTT
CDR3 protein: CASSLVDRGNTDTQYF
V gene: TRBV5-6
J gene: TRBJ2-3
clone size: few
D gene: TRBD1

CDR3 DNA: TGTGCCAGCAGTTTAGGTTGGCGAAAAGTTAGCGGGAGGGCCGCCCTCAATGAGCAGTTCTTC
CDR3 protein: CASSLGWRKVSGRAALNEQFF
V gene: TRBV12-3/TRBV12-4
J gene: TRBJ2-1
clone size: many
D gene: TRBD2

CDR3 DNA: TGTGCCAGCAGCCAAGAAAGGGCTGTGAACACCGGGGAGCTGTTTTTT
CDR3 protein: CASSQERAVNTGELFF
V gene: TRBV14
J gene: TRBJ2-2
clone size: .
D gene: .

CDR3 DNA: TGCGCCAGCAGCGAAGGGACTAGCGGGGTGGATGAGCAGTTCTTC
CDR3 protein: CASSEGTSGVDEQFF
V gene: TRBV4-1
J gene: TRBJ2-1
clone size: many
D gene: TRBD2

CDR3 DNA: TGCAGCGTTGTTCCTAGAGATCCGTACAATGAGCAGTTCTTC
CDR3 protein: CSVVPRDPYNEQFF
V gene: TRBV29-1
J gene: TRBJ2-1
clone size: .
D gene: .

CDR3 DNA: TGTGCCAGCAGATTCACCGGGACTAGTACTAACAATGAGCAGTTCTTC
CDR3 protein: CASRFTGTSTNNEQFF
V gene: TRBV2
J gene: TRBJ2-1
clone size: few
D gene: TRBD2

CDR3 DNA: TGTGCCAGCAGTTACTACCCGTGGGACAGGGCTGAAGCTTTCTTT
CDR3 protein: CASSYYPWDRAEAFF
V gene: TRBV6-5
J gene: TRBJ1-1
clone size: many
D gene: TRBD1

CDR3 DNA: TGTGCCAGCAGCCAAGTGGTAGAGAGTTCGTACGAGCAGTACTTC
CDR3 protein: CASSQVVESSYEQYF
V gene: TRBV4-2
J gene: TRBJ2-7
clone size: .
D gene: .

CDR3 DNA: TGTGCCAGCAGCTCCGACAGGGGGGGATCACCCCTCCACTTT
CDR3 protein: CASSSDRGGSPLHF
V gene: TRBV9
J gene: TRBJ1-6
clone size: .
D gene: TRBD1

CDR3 DNA: TGTGCCAGCAGTTTTCGAGGGGGTCCAATGAAGGGGCAGTTCTTC
CDR3 protein: CASSFRGGPMKGQFF
V gene: TRBV28
J gene: TRBJ2-1
clone size: few
D gene: .

CDR3 DNA: TGCAGTGCTAAGACAGGGGGGACTGAAGCTTTCTTT
CDR3 protein: CSAKTGGTEAFF
V gene: TRBV20-1
J gene: TRBJ1-1
clone size: .
D gene: TRBD1

CDR3 DNA: TGTGCCAGCAGCTTATCCAGAGACTACGAGCAGTACTTC
CDR3 protein: CASSLSRDYEQYF
V gene: TRBV11-2
J gene: TRBJ2-7
clone size: .
D gene: .

CDR3 DNA: TGTGCCAGCAGCGGGGACGCCTCCTACGAGCAGTACTTC
CDR3 protein: CASSGDASYEQYF
V gene: TRBV3-1
J gene: TRBJ2-7
clone size: .
D gene: .

CDR3 DNA: TGTGCCAGCAGTCTAAGCACTAGGGAGACCCAGTACTTC
CDR3 protein: CASSLSTRETQYF
V gene: TRBV12-3/TRBV12-4
J gene: TRBJ2-5
clone size: .
D gene: .

CDR3 DNA: TGTGCCAGCAGTCCAGGGCCTACTAACTATGGCTACACCTTC
CDR3 protein: CASSPGPTNYGYTF
V gene: TRBV12-3/TRBV12-4
J gene: TRBJ1-2
clone size: many
D gene: .

CDR3 DNA: TGTGCCAGCAGCCCGAGGACAAGCCTCTCTGGGGCCAACGTCCTGACTTTC
CDR3 protein: CASSPRTSLSGANVLTF
V gene: TRBV3-1
J gene: TRBJ2-6
clone size: .
D gene: .